The sequence of this T cell receptor (beta chain) was determined in a study of T cell responses to AZD1222 COVID-19 vaccine. General study results and limits: In the spike-specific TCR repertoire, nearly half reportedly target unmutated variant regions. Two doses of AZD1222 preceded a rise in Spike-specific TCR breadth and depth. No repertoire was sampled before or during the peak T cell response, only after it. Donors skewed white British and female; clonal diversity was possibly underestimated.

The V and J ends lost 0 bases and 0 bases respectively, with 6 bases between them. Germline lookup yields CDR1 SGHRS and CDR2 YFSETQ. The CDR3 covers 14 residues. Measured with immunoSEQ multiplex PCR; TCRdb has only the in-frame clones, and not every one. The data show roughly 120,000 clones, with 70% to 90% seen just once and 8.4% held by the top ten. Of note for this clone: What it binds is unknown.

The source material was peripheral blood, sampled on day 0 of AZD1222 vaccination. This TCR was recovered from an adult in good health. The chain links TRBV5-1 to TRBJ1-2; no firm D call. The CDR3 DNA sequence: TGCGCCAGCAGCTTGGCTGCCCCTAACTATGGCTACACCTTC. This gives the protein CASSLAAPNYGYTF.